The 15 T cell receptor beta chains listed next were all sequenced from one sample in a study of neurological immune-mediated disorders. TCRdb re-analysed the 5' RACE reads in MiXCR, keeping a single row per CDR3 protein. The repertoire consists of around 25,000 distinct CDR3 sequences, with around 2.5% occurring once and the leading ten covering over 2%. The specimen was PBMCs. The receptors here all came from a woman between 45 and 65 years old with multiple sclerosis.

This clonotype appeared many times. This chain joins TRBV11-3 and TRBJ1-1; no clear D gene. V dropped 2 bases and J dropped 4 bases, with 8 bases sitting between them. Germline CDR1 and CDR2: SGHNT and YENEEA. The length of the CDR3 is 13 residues. The DNA for the CDR3 is TGTGCCAGCAGCTTATTACGGAGCACTGAAGCTTTCTTT. Amino acid sequence: CASSLLRSTEAFF.

The table lists this clonotype with a few counts. The chain is built from TRBV3-1 and TRBJ2-6; D ambiguous. Germline V lookup: CDR1 LGHDT, CDR2 YNNKEL (reference sequence). Between the trimmed V and J ends, which lost 5 bases and 0 bases, there was a span of 8 bases. This CDR3 is built from 15 residues. The chain's CDR3 is CASSKYSSGANVLTF. The CDR3 DNA sequence: TGTGCCAGCAGCAAATACAGCTCTGGGGCCAACGTCCTGACTTTC. Combining the CDR3 with reference TRBV3-1 and TRBJ2-6 gives the whole variable domain DTAVSQTPKYLVTQMGNDKSIKCEQNLGHDTMYWYKQDSKKFLKIMFSYNNKELIINETVPNRFSPKSPDKAHLNLHINSLELGDSAVYFCASSKYSSGANVLTFGAGSRLTVL.

This clonotype showed up many times. The J gene is TRBJ2-7, the V gene TRBV5-1, with 8 bases lining up with TRBD2. CDR3 size: 15 residues. Germline V lookup: CDR1 SGHRS, CDR2 YFSETQ. V was pared by 0 bases and J by 7 bases, with 9 bases of the junction left unmatched. The CDR3 region is CASSLEVAGSGEQYF. CDR3 DNA sequence: TGCGCCAGCAGCTTGGAGGTAGCGGGGTCGGGGGAGCAGTACTTC.

This clonotype appeared a few times. This could be a read error, since a much larger clone is one nucleotide away. The rearrangement links TRBV7-2 to TRBJ2-3; D not resolved. Germline CDR1 SGHTA, CDR2 FQGNSA. There are 14 residues in the CDR3. Trimming cost V 2 bases and J 5 bases, with 11 bases left between them. For the CDR3, the DNA is TGTGCCAGCAGCTTATTAAGGGTTGGAGATACGCAGTATTTT. It encodes CASSLLRVGDTQYF.

In its sample, this clonotype was seen many times. The chain links TRBV7-9 to TRBJ1-1; 11 positions agree with TRBD1. The J segment lost 5 bases and the V segment lost 8 bases, leaving 4 bases of the junction unmatched. The CDR3 runs to 13 residues. The germline V gene has CDR1 SEHNR and CDR2 FQNEAQ (reference sequence). The CDR3 loop reads CASSGTGGTEAFF. CDR3 DNA sequence: TGTGCCAGCTCCGGGACAGGGGGGACTGAAGCTTTCTTT.

The sample holds many counts of this clonotype. The V call is TRBV7-3, the J call TRBJ2-3, with 7 bases that match TRBD2. Germline V CDR1 and CDR2: SGHTA, FQGTGA. This CDR3 has 15 residues. Trimming at V came to 4 bases and at J to 5 bases, leaving 9 bases not matched to a gene. The CDR3 sequence is CASSSTSSSRDTQYF. CDR3 in DNA: TGTGCCAGCAGCTCGACTAGCTCCTCGAGAGATACGCAGTATTTT.

This clonotype has a count of ten or more. The rearrangement joins TRBV20-1 to TRBJ2-1; TRBD2 might be the D (7 bases). The V gene lost 8 bases and the J gene lost 0 bases, with 11 bases spanning the gap. From germline, CDR1 is DFQATT and CDR2 SNEGSKA (reference sequence). The CDR3 length is 13 residues. The CDR3 spells CSTGGPSYNEQFF. The CDR3 DNA is TGCAGTACCGGGGGGCCCTCCTACAATGAGCAGTTCTTC.

This clonotype was observed at least ten times. The chain recombines TRBV20-1 with TRBJ2-1, with 13 nucleotides matching TRBD2. This CDR3 contains 15 residues. J gave up 8 bases and V 3 bases, and 7 bases lay outside the gene matches. CDR1 is DFQATT, CDR2 SNEGSKA, per germline (reference sequence). This CDR3 reads CSASSGTSGTDEQFF. CDR3 DNA sequence: TGCAGTGCTAGTTCCGGGACTAGCGGGACGGATGAGCAGTTCTTC.

This clonotype was recorded at least ten times. The chain is built from TRBV7-9 and TRBJ1-2; D uncertain. The CDR3 has 11 residues. Germline loops: CDR1 SEHNR, CDR2 FQNEAQ (reference sequence). Trimming cost V 5 bases and J 8 bases, with 9 bases left between them. CDR3 sequence reads: CASSPSSGYTF. CDR3 coding DNA: TGTGCCAGCAGCCCTTCATCCGGCTACACCTTC. Looking up the rest from reference TRBV7-9 and TRBJ1-2 gives the full variable domain: DTGVSQNPRHKITKRGQNVTFRCDPISEHNRLYWYRQTLGQGPEFLTYFQNEAQLEKSRLLSDRFSAERPKGSFSTLEIQRTEQGDSAMYLCASSPSSGYTFGSGTRLTVV.

This clonotype was observed many times. This rearrangement joins TRBV3-1 to TRBJ1-2; 9 bases fit TRBD1. The germline V gene has CDR1 LGHDT and CDR2 YNNKEL (reference sequence). The CDR3 contains 15 residues. V was clipped by 1 base and J by 4 bases; unmatched bases: 4. CDR3 bases: TGTGCCAGCAGCCAAGCCCGGACAGGGGCCTATGGCTACACCTTC. This codes for CASSQARTGAYGYTF.

This clonotype was observed at least ten times. This sequence joins TRBV5-1 and TRBJ2-1, with D perhaps TRBD1 (6 bases). The CDR3 sequence is 12 residues long. V was shortened by 7 bases and J by 4 bases, with 9 bases between the two germline ends. Germline CDR1 reads SGHRS; CDR2 reads YFSETQ. The CDR3 sequence is CASRGQYNEQFF. DNA for the CDR3: TGCGCCAGCCGTGGACAGTACAATGAGCAGTTCTTC.

Ten or more counts support this clonotype. J is TRBJ2-3 and V is TRBV20-1; D gene unclear. Between the trimmed V and J ends, which lost 2 bases and 2 bases, there was a span of 8 bases. The CDR3 spans 13 residues. Per the germline V gene, CDR1 is DFQATT and CDR2 is SNEGSKA (reference sequence). The CDR3 protein is CSARRSSTDTQYF. The CDR3 DNA is TGCAGTGCTAGACGTAGCTCCACAGATACGCAGTATTTT.

This clonotype was seen many times. J is TRBJ2-7 and V is TRBV11-2; D is unresolved. The length of the CDR3 is 12 residues. The germline gives CDR1 SGHAT, CDR2 FQNNGV. V dropped 5 bases and J dropped 3 bases, with 8 bases sitting between them. The DNA of the CDR3 is TGTGCCAGCAGCCGATACAGCTACGAGCAGTACTTC. The encoded protein is CASSRYSYEQYF.

This clonotype came up many times. An end of the junction differs from the germline gene, which may be a read error. V and J are TRBV10-3 and TRBJ1-5, with D possibly TRBD1 on 5 matching bases. The CDR3 extends over 14 amino acids. In germline, CDR1 is ENHRY, CDR2 SYGVKD. For the CDR3, the DNA is TGTGCCATCAGTGAGAGTAAAGGGACTCAGCCCCAGAATTTT. Encoded protein: CAISESKGTQPQNF.

This clonotype was found many times. The chain carries TRBV20-1 and TRBJ1-4; D gene uncertain. The germline CDR1 and CDR2 sequences are DFQATT and SNEGSKA (reference sequence). This CDR3 is built from 14 residues. V shed 2 bases and J shed 4 bases, with 11 bases lying between them. The CDR3 coding sequence is TGCAGTGCTAGAAGAGGGTCGGGTAATGAAAAACTGTTTTTT. Its protein product is CSARRGSGNEKLFF.